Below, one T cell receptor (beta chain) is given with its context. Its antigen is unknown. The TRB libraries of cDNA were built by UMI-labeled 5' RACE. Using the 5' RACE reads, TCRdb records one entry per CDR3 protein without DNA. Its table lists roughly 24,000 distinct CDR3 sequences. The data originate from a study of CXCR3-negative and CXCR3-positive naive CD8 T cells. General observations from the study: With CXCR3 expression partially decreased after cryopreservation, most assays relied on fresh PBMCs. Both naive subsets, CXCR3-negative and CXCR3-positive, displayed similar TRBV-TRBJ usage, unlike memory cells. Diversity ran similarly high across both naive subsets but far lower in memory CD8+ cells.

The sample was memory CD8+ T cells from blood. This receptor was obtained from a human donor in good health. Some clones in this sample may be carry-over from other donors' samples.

CDR3 in amino acids: CASSRPTGASTNPYEQYF. The V call is TRBV4-2, the J call TRBJ2-7; no DNA is available, so the TRBD1 call from TCRdb remains unchecked. There are 18 residues in the CDR3. CDR1 LGHNA and CDR2 YNFKEQ come from the germline V gene.